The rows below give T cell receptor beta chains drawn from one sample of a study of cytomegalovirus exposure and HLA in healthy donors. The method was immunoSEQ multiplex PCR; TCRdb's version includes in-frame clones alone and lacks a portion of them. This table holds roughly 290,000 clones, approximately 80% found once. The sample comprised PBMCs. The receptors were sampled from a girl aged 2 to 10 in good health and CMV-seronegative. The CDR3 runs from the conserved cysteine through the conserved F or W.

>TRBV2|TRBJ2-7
CASSRGKLSSYEQYF
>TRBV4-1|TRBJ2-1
CASSLLGLVYNEQFF
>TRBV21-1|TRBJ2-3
CASSRIYGWGVTDTQYF
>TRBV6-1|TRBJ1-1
CASSLQGSDTEAFF
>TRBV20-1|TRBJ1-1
CSAMGSDIF
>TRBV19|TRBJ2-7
CASSTRNPYEQYF
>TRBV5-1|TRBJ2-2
CASSPFRQGTDGELFF
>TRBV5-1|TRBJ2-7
CASSFLAGYYDYEQYF
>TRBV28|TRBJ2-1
CASSPRTSGRLYNEQFF
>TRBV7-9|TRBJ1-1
CASSPPGGTEAFF
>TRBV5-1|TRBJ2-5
CASSFLAGGGETQYF
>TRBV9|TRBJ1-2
CASSVARDSRYGYTF
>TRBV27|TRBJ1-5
CASSPRTLDQPQHF
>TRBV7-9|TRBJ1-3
CASSSQGAGNTIYF
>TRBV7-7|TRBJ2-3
CASSAGGSISDTQYF
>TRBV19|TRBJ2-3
CASSIGQTDTQYF
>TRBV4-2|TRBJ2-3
CASSQASAGATTDTQYF
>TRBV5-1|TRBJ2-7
CASSLGSGGTYEQYF
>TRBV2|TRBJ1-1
CASKIQGVNTEAFF
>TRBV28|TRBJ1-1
CAIQGLTEAFF
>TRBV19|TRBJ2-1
CASRGVTDSYNEQFF
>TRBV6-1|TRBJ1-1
CASSGDRGGTEAFF
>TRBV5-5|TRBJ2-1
CASSLEWGSEQFF
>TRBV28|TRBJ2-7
CATQRGQGDQQYF
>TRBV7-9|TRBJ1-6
CSSSLEAGVNSPLHF
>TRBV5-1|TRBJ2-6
CASNGGVRSGANVRTF
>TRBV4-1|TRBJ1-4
CASSQASGTGDEKLFF